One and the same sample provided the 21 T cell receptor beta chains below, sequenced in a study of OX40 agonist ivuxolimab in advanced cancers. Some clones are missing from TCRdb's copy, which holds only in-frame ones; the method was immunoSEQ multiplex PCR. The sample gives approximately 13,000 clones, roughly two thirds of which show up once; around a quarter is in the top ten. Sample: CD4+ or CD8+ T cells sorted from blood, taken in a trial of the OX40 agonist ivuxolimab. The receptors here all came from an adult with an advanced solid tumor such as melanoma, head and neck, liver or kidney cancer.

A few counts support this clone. The CDR3 here is CASSLGTGGTEAFF. The CDR3 DNA reads TGCGCCAGCAGCCTGGGGACAGGGGGCACTGAAGCTTTCTTT. This chain joins TRBV4-1 and TRBJ1-1, with TRBD1 matching over 11 bases. Germline trimming cut 4 bases from V and 4 bases from J; bases unmatched to any gene: 2. CDR1 is MGHRA, CDR2 YSYEKL, per germline. The CDR3 is made up of 14 amino acids.

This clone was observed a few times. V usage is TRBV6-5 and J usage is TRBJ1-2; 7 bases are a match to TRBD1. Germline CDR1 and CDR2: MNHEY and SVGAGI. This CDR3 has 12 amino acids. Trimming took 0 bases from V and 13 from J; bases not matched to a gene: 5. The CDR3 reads CASSYSGTVTTF. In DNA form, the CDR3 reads TGTGCCAGCAGTTACTCCGGGACAGTAACCACCTTC.

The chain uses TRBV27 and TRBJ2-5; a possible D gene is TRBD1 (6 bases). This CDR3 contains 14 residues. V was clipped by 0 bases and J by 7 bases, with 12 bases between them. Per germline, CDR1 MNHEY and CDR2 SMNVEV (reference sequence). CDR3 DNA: TGTGCCAGCAGTTTATCGTGGGTAGGGGGGACCCAGTACTTC. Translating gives CASSLSWVGGTQYF.

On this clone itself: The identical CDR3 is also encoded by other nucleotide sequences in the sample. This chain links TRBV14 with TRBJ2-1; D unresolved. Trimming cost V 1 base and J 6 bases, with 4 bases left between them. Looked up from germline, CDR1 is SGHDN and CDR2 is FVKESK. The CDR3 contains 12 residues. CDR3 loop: CASSQGGNEQFF. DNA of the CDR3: TGTGCCAGCAGCCAAGGTGGCAATGAGCAGTTCTTC. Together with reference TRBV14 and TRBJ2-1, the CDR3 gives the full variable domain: EAGVTQFPSHSVIEKGQTVTLRCDPISGHDNLYWYRRVMGKEIKFLLHFVKESKQDESGMPNNRFLAERTGGTYSTLKVQPAELEDSGVYFCASSQGGNEQFFGPGTRLTVL.

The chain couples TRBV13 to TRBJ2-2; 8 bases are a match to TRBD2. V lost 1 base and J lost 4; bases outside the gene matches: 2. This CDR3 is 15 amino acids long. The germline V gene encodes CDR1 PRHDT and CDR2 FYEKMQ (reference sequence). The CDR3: CASSLAGGGTGELFF. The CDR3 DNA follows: TGTGCCAGCAGCTTAGCGGGAGGGGGCACCGGGGAGCTGTTTTTT.

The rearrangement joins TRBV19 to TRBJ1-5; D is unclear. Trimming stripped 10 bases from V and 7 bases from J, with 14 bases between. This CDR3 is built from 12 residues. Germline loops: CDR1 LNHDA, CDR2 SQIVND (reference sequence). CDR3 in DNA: TGTGCCACCTCAAGGCGGGGACAGCCCCAGCATTTT. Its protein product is CATSRRGQPQHF.

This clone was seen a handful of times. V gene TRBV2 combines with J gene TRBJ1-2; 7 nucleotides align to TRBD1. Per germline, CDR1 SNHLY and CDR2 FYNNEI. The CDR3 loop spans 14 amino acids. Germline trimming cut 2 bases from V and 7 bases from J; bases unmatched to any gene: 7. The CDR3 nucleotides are TGTGCCAGCAGTGAAATGGGAGGGGGCGCTGGCTACACCTTC. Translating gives CASSEMGGGAGYTF.

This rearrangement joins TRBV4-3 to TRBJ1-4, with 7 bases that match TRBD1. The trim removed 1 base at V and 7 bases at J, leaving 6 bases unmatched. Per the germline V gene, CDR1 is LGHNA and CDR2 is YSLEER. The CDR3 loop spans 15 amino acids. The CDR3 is CASSQGTGTAEKLFF. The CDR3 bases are TGCGCCAGCAGCCAAGGTACCGGGACAGCTGAAAAACTGTTTTTT.

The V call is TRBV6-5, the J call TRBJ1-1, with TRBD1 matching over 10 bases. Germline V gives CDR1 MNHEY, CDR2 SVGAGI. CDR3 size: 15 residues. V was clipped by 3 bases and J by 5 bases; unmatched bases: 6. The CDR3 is CASSYGGQGRTEAFF. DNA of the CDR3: TGTGCCAGCAGTTATGGGGGACAGGGGAGGACTGAAGCTTTCTTT.

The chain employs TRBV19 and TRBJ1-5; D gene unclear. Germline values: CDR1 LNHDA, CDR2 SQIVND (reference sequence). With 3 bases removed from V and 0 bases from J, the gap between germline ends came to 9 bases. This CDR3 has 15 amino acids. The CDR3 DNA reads TGTGCCAGTAGTATTATGTTTTATAGCAATCAGCCCCAGCATTTT. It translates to CASSIMFYSNQPQHF.

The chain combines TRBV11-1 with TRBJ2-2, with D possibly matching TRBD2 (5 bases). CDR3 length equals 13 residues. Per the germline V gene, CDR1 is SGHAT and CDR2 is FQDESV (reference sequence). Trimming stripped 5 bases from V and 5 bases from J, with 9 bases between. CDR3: CASSRTDTGELFF. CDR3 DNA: TGTGCCAGCAGCAGGACTGATACCGGGGAGCTGTTTTTT.

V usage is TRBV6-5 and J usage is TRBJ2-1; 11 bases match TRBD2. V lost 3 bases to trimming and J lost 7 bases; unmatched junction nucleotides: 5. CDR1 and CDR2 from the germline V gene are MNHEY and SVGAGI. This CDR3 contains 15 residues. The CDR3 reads CASSYLAGGRNEQFF. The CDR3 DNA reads TGTGCCAGCAGTTATTTAGCGGGAGGGCGGAATGAGCAGTTCTTC.

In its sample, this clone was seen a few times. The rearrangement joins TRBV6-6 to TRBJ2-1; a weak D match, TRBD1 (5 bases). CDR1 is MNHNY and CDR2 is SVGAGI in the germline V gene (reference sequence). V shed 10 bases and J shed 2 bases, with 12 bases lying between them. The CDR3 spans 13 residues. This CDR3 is CAMAGSPYNEQFF. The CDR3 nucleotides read TGTGCCATGGCAGGGTCGCCCTACAATGAGCAGTTCTTC.

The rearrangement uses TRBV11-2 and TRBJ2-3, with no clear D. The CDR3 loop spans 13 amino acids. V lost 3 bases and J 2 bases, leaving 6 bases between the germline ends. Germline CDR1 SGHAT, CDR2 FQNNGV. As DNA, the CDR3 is TGTGCCAGCAGCTTCGCAGTCACAGATACGCAGTATTTT. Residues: CASSFAVTDTQYF.

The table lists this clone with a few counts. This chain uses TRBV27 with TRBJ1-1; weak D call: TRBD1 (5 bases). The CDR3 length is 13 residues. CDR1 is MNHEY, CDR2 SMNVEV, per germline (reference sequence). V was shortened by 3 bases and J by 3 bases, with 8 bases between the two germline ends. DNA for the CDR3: TGTGCCAGCAGTTTTGGGGCAGACACTGAAGCTTTCTTT. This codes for CASSFGADTEAFF.

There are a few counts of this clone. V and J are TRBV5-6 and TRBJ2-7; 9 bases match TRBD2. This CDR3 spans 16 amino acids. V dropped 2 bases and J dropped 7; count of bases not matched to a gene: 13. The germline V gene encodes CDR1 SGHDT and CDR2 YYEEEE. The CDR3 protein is CASSFYGSSGTGEQYF. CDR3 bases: TGTGCCAGCAGCTTCTACGGGTCTAGCGGGACGGGAGAGCAGTACTTC.

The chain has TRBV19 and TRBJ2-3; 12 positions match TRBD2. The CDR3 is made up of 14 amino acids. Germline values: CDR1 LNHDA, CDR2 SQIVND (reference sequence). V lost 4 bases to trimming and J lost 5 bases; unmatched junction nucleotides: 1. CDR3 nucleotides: TGTGCCAGTAGTACGGGACTAGCGGGAGATACGCAGTATTTT. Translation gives CASSTGLAGDTQYF.

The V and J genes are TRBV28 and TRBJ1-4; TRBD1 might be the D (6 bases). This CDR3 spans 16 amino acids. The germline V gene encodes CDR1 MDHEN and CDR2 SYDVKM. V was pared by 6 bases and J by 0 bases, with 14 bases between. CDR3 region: CASRSTGSSTNEKLFF. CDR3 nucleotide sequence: TGTGCCAGCAGATCAACAGGGTCCTCAACTAATGAAAAACTGTTTTTT.

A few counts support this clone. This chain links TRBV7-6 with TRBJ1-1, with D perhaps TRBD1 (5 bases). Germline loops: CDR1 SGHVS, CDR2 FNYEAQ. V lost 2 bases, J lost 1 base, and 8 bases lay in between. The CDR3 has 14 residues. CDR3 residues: CASSLRGPNTEAFF. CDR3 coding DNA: TGTGCCAGCAGCTTAAGGGGACCGAACACTGAAGCTTTCTTT.

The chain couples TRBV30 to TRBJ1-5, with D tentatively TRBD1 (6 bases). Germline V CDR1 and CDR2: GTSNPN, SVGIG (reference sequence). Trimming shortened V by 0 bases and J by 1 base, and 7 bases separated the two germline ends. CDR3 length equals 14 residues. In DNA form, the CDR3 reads TGTGCCTGGAGTGTGGGGGCGAGCAATCAGCCCCAGCATTTT. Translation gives CAWSVGASNQPQHF.

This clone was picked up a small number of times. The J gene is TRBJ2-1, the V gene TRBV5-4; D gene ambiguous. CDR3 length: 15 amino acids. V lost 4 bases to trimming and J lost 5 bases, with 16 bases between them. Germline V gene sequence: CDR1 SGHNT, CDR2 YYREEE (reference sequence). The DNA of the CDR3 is TGTGCCAGCAGCCGAGCCTCAGCTAATAACAATGAGCAGTTCTTC. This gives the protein CASSRASANNNEQFF.